This paragraph covers one T cell receptor (beta chain) sequence. This record belongs to a study of shared clonotypes between healthy human individuals. As for the study in general: Three CD4 naive, three CD4 memory, two CD8 naive and one CD8 memory plate were used per donor.

On sorted subsets, replicate PCRs used 150 to 250 ng DNA, or 25,000 to 35,000 T cell genomes. Assay used: immunoSEQ multiplex PCR; TCRdb lists only in-frame clones, some missing. The sample has around 700,000 clones; around three quarters are singletons. Healthy HIV-negative adults without recent acute infections or vaccinations served as donors. CDR3 length: 14 residues. Losses at the gene ends were 7 bases for V and 3 bases for J; bases not matched to a gene: 12. Per germline, CDR1 SQVTM and CDR2 ANQGSEA. The specimen was memory CD4+ T cells sorted from blood. Described subset: CD45RA-negative fraction. The chain links TRBV29-1 to TRBJ2-7, with 7 nucleotides matching TRBD1. The TCR sequence derives from a young woman in good health. The CDR3 reads CSAVDRARGYEQYF. The CDR3 nucleotides read TGCAGCGCCGTTGACAGGGCTCGTGGCTACGAGCAGTACTTC.